One and the same sample provided the 28 T cell receptor beta chains below, sequenced in a study of shared clonotypes between healthy human individuals. CD8 cells regarded as naive lacked CD45RO, were positively chosen for CCR7, and omitted terminally differentiated effector memory CD45RA+ cells. The data were produced by immunoSEQ multiplex PCR, yet TCRdb's version contains in-frame clones alone and is incomplete. The data contain about 680,000 clones, roughly 94% of them seen just once; the ten biggest clones take up nearly 25%. The specimen was naive CD8+ T cells sorted from blood. These TCRs come from a man aged 25 to 40 in good health.

This rearrangement joins TRBV4-1 to TRBJ2-3; the match to TRBD2 covers 10 bases. Germline trimming cut 4 bases from V and 2 bases from J; bases unmatched to any gene: 6. From germline, CDR1 is MGHRA and CDR2 YSYEKL. The CDR3 runs 16 residues. As DNA, the CDR3 is TGCGCCAGCAGCCGCACCAGCGGGAGGGCCACAGATACGCAGTATTTT. Protein product: CASSRTSGRATDTQYF.

The V gene is TRBV2, the J gene TRBJ2-7, with D uncertain. CDR1 SNHLY and CDR2 FYNNEI come from the germline V gene. Deletions cut 9 bases from V and 0 bases from J, with 9 bases between. This CDR3 contains 12 residues. The CDR3 loop is CASAVSSYEQYF. DNA of the CDR3: TGTGCCAGTGCGGTTAGCTCCTACGAGCAGTACTTC.

The CDR3 bases are TGTGCCAGCAGGACCTATGGAGATACGCAGTATTTT. It codes for CASRTYGDTQYF. The V and J genes are TRBV5-4 and TRBJ2-3; no reliable D call. Germline CDR1 and CDR2: SGHNT and YYREEE (reference sequence). The ends were cut back, 5 bases at V and 5 bases at J, with 9 bases in the middle. The CDR3 is 12 residues long.

The chain links TRBV11-3 to TRBJ2-1; possibly TRBD1 for D (5 bases). Between the trimmed V and J ends, which lost 10 bases and 1 base, there was a span of 8 bases. This CDR3 spans 12 amino acids. Germline CDR1 is SGHNT and CDR2 is YENEEA. The CDR3 coding sequence is TGTGCCACAAACAGGTCCTACAATGAGCAGTTCTTC. Residues: CATNRSYNEQFF.

This clone was seen once. The gene calls are TRBV7-9 and TRBJ2-7; the D gene is possibly TRBD1 (7 bases). CDR3 length equals 14 residues. Trimming left V 2 bases short and J 6 bases short, with 14 bases between. The germline CDR1 and CDR2 sequences are SEHNR and FQNEAQ (reference sequence). The chain's CDR3 is CASSLRQGSGEQYF. The CDR3 bases are TGTGCCAGCAGCTTAAGACAGGGTAGCGGCGAGCAGTACTTC. Using reference TRBV7-9 and TRBJ2-7 for the parts outside the CDR3, the full variable domain is DTGVSQNPRHKITKRGQNVTFRCDPISEHNRLYWYRQTLGQGPEFLTYFQNEAQLEKSRLLSDRFSAERPKGSFSTLEIQRTEQGDSAMYLCASSLRQGSGEQYFGPGTRLTVT.

The sample holds one count of this clone. This chain connects TRBV29-1 to TRBJ2-7, with a possible D match to TRBD2 (5 bases). The V end was cut by 0 bases, the J end by 3 bases, with 9 bases between. Germline lookup yields CDR1 SQVTM and CDR2 ANQGSEA. This CDR3 contains 13 residues. CDR3 amino acids: CSVEESRGYEQYF. Written as DNA, the CDR3 is TGCAGCGTTGAAGAATCACGGGGCTACGAGCAGTACTTC.

The chain combines TRBV11-2 with TRBJ2-1; D is unclear. Trimming pared 4 bases from V and 3 bases from J, leaving 16 bases between. Germline values: CDR1 SGHAT, CDR2 FQNNGV. The CDR3 is 16 residues long. The CDR3 DNA reads as TGTGCCAGCAGCTCGCCCCTAGGTTTCAGCTACAATGAGCAGTTCTTC. Amino acid sequence: CASSSPLGFSYNEQFF.

The V and J genes are TRBV19 and TRBJ1-1; D ambiguous. Germline CDR1 LNHDA, CDR2 SQIVND (reference sequence). V lost 2 bases and J lost 7, with 5 bases in between. CDR3 length: 11 residues. The CDR3 region has the DNA TGTGCCAGTAGTATACAGGATGAAGCTTTCTTT. Translated: CASSIQDEAFF.

The rearrangement links TRBV7-8 to TRBJ2-1; the D gene is possibly TRBD2 (6 bases). Germline V gives CDR1 SGHVS, CDR2 FQNEAQ. V was shortened by 5 bases and J by 1 base, with 12 bases between the two germline ends. The CDR3 runs to 15 residues. The CDR3 protein is CASSGDRGSYNEQFF. The CDR3 DNA reads TGTGCCAGCAGCGGGGACCGGGGGTCCTACAATGAGCAGTTCTTC.

V usage is TRBV27 and J usage is TRBJ2-2, with 7 bases aligning to TRBD1. Germline V gives CDR1 MNHEY, CDR2 SMNVEV (reference sequence). J was trimmed by 3 bases and V by 5 bases; bases with no gene match: 3. The CDR3 runs to 14 residues. The CDR3 loop reads CASSPGGYTGELFF. In DNA form, the CDR3 reads TGTGCCAGCAGTCCAGGGGGTTACACCGGGGAGCTGTTTTTT.

In regard to this clone: Other nucleotide sequences in the sample specify the same CDR3. V and J are TRBV28 and TRBJ2-1; 9 nucleotides agree with TRBD2. CDR3 size: 15 residues. V dropped 2 bases and J dropped 4; count of bases not matched to a gene: 3. Germline V gene sequence: CDR1 MDHEN, CDR2 SYDVKM. CDR3 protein: CASSLLAGPYNEQFF. CDR3 nucleotides: TGTGCCAGCAGTTTACTAGCGGGGCCTTACAATGAGCAGTTCTTC.

The V call is TRBV28, the J call TRBJ1-5, with 8 bases identical to TRBD1. In germline, CDR1 is MDHEN, CDR2 SYDVKM. With 5 bases clipped from V and 2 bases from J, the junction kept 17 bases outside the gene matches. The CDR3 extends over 19 amino acids. The DNA of the CDR3 is TGTGCCAGCAGTCCCTACAACCACAGGGGGTCCCGAGGCAATCAGCCCCAGCATTTT. Its protein product is CASSPYNHRGSRGNQPQHF.

The chain has TRBV7-7 and TRBJ2-5; D perhaps matches TRBD1 (5 bases). The germline V gene encodes CDR1 SSHAT and CDR2 FNYEAQ (reference sequence). The CDR3 spans 14 residues. Between the trimmed V and J ends, which lost 5 bases and 7 bases, there was a span of 17 bases. The CDR3 reads CASSPIPDRGTQYF. In nucleotides, the CDR3 is TGTGCCAGCAGCCCTATTCCGGATAGGGGGACCCAGTACTTC.

Details on this clone: Distinct nucleotide sequences in the sample also encode this CDR3. The J gene is TRBJ1-5, the V gene TRBV28; weak D call: TRBD1 (6 bases). Germline CDR1 and CDR2: MDHEN and SYDVKM. The V gene lost 2 bases and the J gene lost 2 bases, with 10 bases spanning the gap. The CDR3 length is 15 residues. The CDR3 spells CASSLRGAGNQPQHF. The DNA for the CDR3 is TGTGCCAGCAGTTTAAGGGGGGCCGGCAATCAGCCCCAGCATTTT.

The chain carries TRBV4-1 and TRBJ2-1, with no clear D. This CDR3 is 16 amino acids long. Germline CDR1 and CDR2: MGHRA and YSYEKL. Trimming removed 3 bases from V and 0 bases from J, with 12 bases in between. The CDR3 here is CASSQRTESSYNEQFF. In nucleotides, the CDR3 is TGCGCCAGCAGCCAGAGGACCGAGAGCTCCTACAATGAGCAGTTCTTC.

This chain joins TRBV7-2 and TRBJ2-5, with TRBD2 as a possible D gene (5 bases). This CDR3 is built from 14 residues. Germline V gene lookup returns CDR1 SGHTA and CDR2 FQGNSA. V was cut by 5 bases and J by 0 bases, with 10 bases left in between. CDR3: CASSRRLDQETQYF. In nucleotides, the CDR3 is TGTGCCAGCAGCCGGAGGTTGGACCAAGAGACCCAGTACTTC.

The V call is TRBV10-3, the J call TRBJ2-7, with D possibly matching TRBD2 (6 bases). The CDR3 loop spans 13 amino acids. Trimming stripped 6 bases from V and 5 bases from J, with 14 bases between. Germline CDR1 ENHRY, CDR2 SYGVKD. The CDR3 here is CAIRGLASDEQYF. CDR3 coding DNA: TGTGCCATCAGGGGACTCGCAAGTGACGAGCAGTACTTC.

This clone was counted once. The chain links TRBV7-9 to TRBJ2-1; perhaps TRBD2 as D (7 bases). V lost 4 bases to trimming and J lost 7 bases, with 11 bases between them. CDR3 size: 13 residues. Germline V gene sequence: CDR1 SEHNR, CDR2 FQNEAQ (reference sequence). The DNA for the CDR3 is TGTGCCAGCAGCTCCCGGGGGGCAAATGAGCAGTTCTTC. This gives the protein CASSSRGANEQFF.

This clone has ten or more counts. This chain links TRBV15 with TRBJ2-1; weak D call: TRBD2 (5 bases). Germline CDR1 and CDR2: LNHNV and YYDKDF (reference sequence). The CDR3 is 15 residues long. Trimming removed 5 bases from V and 3 bases from J, with 14 bases in between. The CDR3 nucleotides are TGTGCCACCAGCTCCCTGGCTAGCAGCTACAATGAGCAGTTCTTC. Amino acids: CATSSLASSYNEQFF.

The chain carries TRBV7-9 and TRBJ2-1, with TRBD2 matching 10 bases. CDR3 length: 16 amino acids. The germline gives CDR1 SEHNR, CDR2 FQNEAQ (reference sequence). Trimming at V came to 5 bases and at J to 6 bases, leaving 10 bases not matched to a gene. Written as DNA, the CDR3 is TGTGCCAGCAGCGACCTAGCGGGAGCGGGACCCAATGAGCAGTTCTTC. As protein: CASSDLAGAGPNEQFF.

This sequence joins TRBV7-8 and TRBJ2-3, with D perhaps TRBD2 (5 bases). V was shortened by 3 bases and J by 2 bases, with 6 bases between the two germline ends. From germline, CDR1 is SGHVS and CDR2 FQNEAQ. This CDR3 region has 13 residues. The CDR3: CASSLEATDTQYF. CDR3 DNA: TGTGCCAGCAGCTTGGAGGCCACAGATACGCAGTATTTT.

CDR3 residues: CASSVEPGTGVYPGTDTQYF. CDR3 bases: TGTGCCAGCAGCGTAGAGCCCGGGACAGGGGTGTACCCGGGCACAGATACGCAGTATTTT. The chain couples TRBV9 to TRBJ2-3; TRBD1 matches at 10 bases. This CDR3 comprises 20 residues. Germline lookup yields CDR1 SGDLS and CDR2 YYNGEE. V was pared by 0 bases and J by 1 base, with 14 bases of the junction left unmatched.

The CDR3 protein is CASSQDVLGVTNTEAFF. DNA for the CDR3: TGCGCCAGCAGCCAAGATGTTCTAGGGGTAACGAACACTGAAGCTTTCTTT. The chain employs TRBV4-1 and TRBJ1-1; weak D call: TRBD1 (5 bases). This CDR3 contains 17 residues. The germline V and J ends were trimmed by 0 bases and 1 base, with 15 bases remaining between them. Germline V gene sequence: CDR1 MGHRA, CDR2 YSYEKL.

The J gene is TRBJ2-7, the V gene TRBV15; tentative D call: TRBD2 (5 bases). Germline CDR1 and CDR2: LNHNV and YYDKDF (reference sequence). Trimming shortened V by 0 bases and J by 7 bases, and 10 bases separated the two germline ends. This CDR3 spans 13 amino acids. The CDR3 loop is CATSREATGEQYF. The CDR3 nucleotides read TGTGCCACCAGCAGAGAAGCTACGGGGGAGCAGTACTTC.

This clone has a single count. The chain joins TRBV6-5 to TRBJ2-3; D uncertain. Germline CDR1 is MNHEY and CDR2 is SVGAGI. Trimming stripped 5 bases from V and 2 bases from J, with 14 bases between. CDR3 length equals 15 residues. CDR3 sequence (DNA): TGTGCCAGCAGTCCCGAGTACGCCGACACAGATACGCAGTATTTT. Translation: CASSPEYADTDTQYF.

J is TRBJ2-5 and V is TRBV9; D gene ambiguous. V shed 0 bases and J shed 5 bases, with 20 bases lying between them. CDR3 length equals 17 residues. Germline-derived CDR1 and CDR2 are SGDLS and YYNGEE. The CDR3 bases are TGTGCCAGCAGCGTAGGGGATAGTCGACCGGCAGGTGAGACCCAGTACTTC. Amino acids: CASSVGDSRPAGETQYF. The variable domain in full, with the rest retrieved from reference TRBV9 and TRBJ2-5, is DSGVTQTPKHLITATGQRVTLRCSPRSGDLSVYWYQQSLDQGLQFLIQYYNGEERAKGNILERFSAQQFPDLHSELNLSSLELGDSALYFCASSVGDSRPAGETQYFGPGTRLLVL.

Concerning this clone: The identical CDR3 is also encoded by other nucleotide sequences in the sample. The chain uses TRBV5-1 and TRBJ2-1; 11 nucleotides match TRBD2. The CDR3 totals 16 residues. The V gene's germline CDR1 is SGHRS and CDR2 YFSETQ. V lost 1 base to trimming and J lost 1 base; unmatched junction nucleotides: 1. CDR3 in amino acids: CASSLTSGSSYNEQFF. The DNA of the CDR3 is TGCGCCAGCAGCTTGACTAGCGGGAGTTCCTACAATGAGCAGTTCTTC.

This chain connects TRBV27 to TRBJ2-7; no clear D gene. The CDR3 length is 13 residues. The germline CDR1 and CDR2 sequences are MNHEY and SMNVEV (reference sequence). Trimming stripped 4 bases from V and 3 bases from J, with 10 bases between. CDR3 in DNA: TGTGCCAGCAGTTCTTCATCCGGCTACGAGCAGTACTTC. It encodes CASSSSSGYEQYF.